The clone carrying this T cell receptor (beta chain) was seen a handful of times. The CDR3 length is 16 residues. The germline gives CDR1 MNHEY, CDR2 SVGEGT. The ends lost 10 bases at V and 4 bases at J; junction bases unmatched: 17. The sample belongs to a study of T-cell memory formation after mild COVID-19. On the study more broadly: TCR clusters were mostly confined to one donor each.

One entry per CDR3 protein, called by TCRdb with MiXCR from the 5' RACE reads. The data contain a few hundred thousand distinct CDR3 sequences, approximately 14% of them seen just once; the ten biggest clones take up 20% to 25%. The rearrangement links TRBV6-2 or TRBV6-3 to TRBJ1-1; 8 nucleotides align to TRBD1. The clonotype originates from a man aged 18 to 35 who had mild COVID-19 (a few samples of this study predate the infection). Cell type and time point are not known. Input material: PBMCs or a T cell subset sorted from them (not recorded which). This CDR3 reads CAIVLSGGKGGTEAFF. The CDR3 coding sequence is TGTGCCATCGTCCTCTCAGGGGGCAAAGGGGGCACTGAAGCTTTCTTT.